The 9 T cell receptor beta chains listed next were all sequenced from one sample in a study of T cell responses to AZD1222 COVID-19 vaccine. Libraries were prepared by immunoSEQ multiplex PCR; TCRdb keeps only in-frame clonotypes and omits some of them. Here the sample spans some 120,000 clones, roughly 88% being singletons. The source material was peripheral blood, sampled on day 0 of AZD1222 vaccination. These receptors were obtained from an adult in good health.

J is TRBJ2-2 and V is TRBV5-1, with a weak D call TRBD1 (5 bases). CDR1 SGHRS and CDR2 YFSETQ come from the germline V gene. The CDR3 has 14 amino acids. The V and J ends lost 1 base and 6 bases respectively, with 10 bases between them. This CDR3 is CASSLSGFAGELFF. Written as DNA, the CDR3 is TGCGCCAGCAGCTTGTCAGGGTTCGCCGGGGAGCTGTTTTTT.

This clone has just a few counts. This chain uses TRBV6-6 with TRBJ1-2; tentatively, D is TRBD1 (5 bases). The ends were cut back, 6 bases at V and 6 bases at J, with 8 bases in the middle. Germline lookup yields CDR1 MNHNY and CDR2 SVGAGI (reference sequence). The CDR3 covers 11 residues. The CDR3 DNA sequence: TGTGCCAGCAGCCCGACAGATGGCTACACCTTC. It encodes CASSPTDGYTF.

The gene calls are TRBV5-1 and TRBJ1-2, with D unclear. With 0 bases removed from V and 0 bases from J, the gap between germline ends came to 12 bases. The CDR3 has 16 residues. Germline CDR1 SGHRS, CDR2 YFSETQ. The CDR3 nucleotides are TGCGCCAGCAGCTTGGCTCCGGGGTACGCTAACTATGGCTACACCTTC. Translated, it gives CASSLAPGYANYGYTF.

The chain couples TRBV20-1 to TRBJ1-4; D not resolved. Germline lookup yields CDR1 DFQATT and CDR2 SNEGSKA (reference sequence). Trimming cost V 6 bases and J 6 bases, with 8 bases left between them. The CDR3 covers 11 residues. This CDR3 reads CSAGQDEKLFF. As DNA, the CDR3 is TGCAGTGCCGGGCAGGATGAAAAACTGTTTTTT.

The chain carries TRBV6-5 and TRBJ1-2, with D hard to call. V gave up 0 bases and J gave up 6 bases, with 8 bases separating them. The CDR3 is 13 amino acids. The germline CDR1 and CDR2 sequences are MNHEY and SVGAGI. CDR3 nucleotides: TGTGCCAGCAGTTACTCGGTACGGAATGGCTACACCTTC. This gives the protein CASSYSVRNGYTF.

The chain is built from TRBV15 and TRBJ1-1; D not resolved. This CDR3 spans 15 amino acids. Trimming pared 0 bases from V and 0 bases from J, leaving 8 bases between. Looked up from germline, CDR1 is LNHNV and CDR2 is YYDKDF (reference sequence). This chain's CDR3 is CATSRDHIMNTEAFF. CDR3 DNA sequence: TGTGCCACCAGCAGAGATCACATAATGAACACTGAAGCTTTCTTT.

The chain is built from TRBV7-6 and TRBJ1-1; TRBD1 matches at 9 bases. The CDR3 contains 15 residues. The germline CDR1 and CDR2 sequences are SGHVS and FNYEAQ. V gave up 5 bases and J gave up 5 bases; unmatched junction bases: 9. The CDR3: CASSALQGARTEAFF. CDR3 nucleotide sequence: TGTGCCAGCAGCGCCTTACAGGGGGCAAGGACTGAAGCTTTCTTT.

The V call is TRBV19, the J call TRBJ1-1, with TRBD1 as a possible D gene (6 bases). This CDR3 has 12 amino acids. Trimming left V 6 bases short and J 7 bases short, with 12 bases between. The germline V gene encodes CDR1 LNHDA and CDR2 SQIVND (reference sequence). The CDR3 is CASSFEGGEAFF. For the CDR3, the DNA is TGTGCCAGTAGCTTCGAGGGGGGTGAAGCTTTCTTT.

This rearrangement joins TRBV18 to TRBJ1-2, with D possibly matching TRBD1 (6 bases). This CDR3 comprises 16 residues. V lost 5 bases to trimming and J lost 2 bases, with 18 bases between them. The germline V gene encodes CDR1 KGHSH and CDR2 LQKENI. The CDR3 nucleotides are TGTGCCAGCTCAACCACGACCGGGGGCGGGAACTATGGCTACACCTTC. The encoded protein is CASSTTTGGGNYGYTF.